Shown below are 21 T cell receptor beta chains from a single sample sequenced in a study of T cell repertoires in cytomegalovirus infection (dated by TCRdb to the late 2010s). Sequenced on an Illumina HiSeq 1500. Using fastp at Q25 and MiXCR, TCRdb reprocessed the public reads and kept productive beta chains. For every CDR3 protein sequence, its rows merge into one entry that carries the most common genes and DNA. The sample data list roughly 640,000 distinct CDR3 sequences, and 20% to 25% of these were observed just once. The top ten constitute 6.5% to 10% of the sample. Sequencing was performed on CD8+ T cells from PBMCs. The receptors originated from a human donor in good health (CMV status not recorded). Some clones in this sample may be carry-over from other donors' samples.

This clonotype has at least ten counts. The chain carries TRBV28 and TRBJ2-1, with 9 bases identical to TRBD1. This CDR3 is built from 17 residues. V lost 6 bases and J lost 7; bases outside the gene matches: 16. The V gene's germline CDR1 is MDHEN and CDR2 SYDVKM. The DNA for the CDR3 is TGTGCCAGCAGATCCGAGACCGGGACAGGGCCCCAAAATGAGCAGTTCTTC. As protein: CASRSETGTGPQNEQFF.

This clonotype was observed once. The V gene is TRBV4-1, the J gene TRBJ2-2; D perhaps matches TRBD2 (5 bases). Trimming shortened V by 4 bases and J by 0 bases, and 12 bases separated the two germline ends. This CDR3 comprises 16 residues. The germline V gene encodes CDR1 MGHRA and CDR2 YSYEKL. The CDR3 spells CASSPAEATNTGELFF. The CDR3 region has the DNA TGCGCCAGCAGCCCCGCGGAGGCCACGAACACCGGGGAGCTGTTTTTT.

Only one count was recorded for this clonotype. Written as DNA, the CDR3 is TGTGCCAGCAGCGTAGTAGGCGGGGGGGCCGATGAGCAGTTCTTC. It specifies CASSVVGGGADEQFF. The rearrangement uses TRBV9 and TRBJ2-1; 9 nucleotides line up with TRBD2. The germline gives CDR1 SGDLS, CDR2 YYNGEE. The CDR3 contains 15 residues. V dropped 0 bases and J dropped 8; count of bases not matched to a gene: 6.

This clonotype showed up many times. The chain is built from TRBV28 and TRBJ1-5, with TRBD1 matching 11 bases. Germline CDR1 MDHEN, CDR2 SYDVKM. The ends lost 5 bases at V and 6 bases at J; junction bases unmatched: 6. This CDR3 has 15 amino acids. CDR3 in DNA: TGTGCCAGCAGTCCGGACAGGGGGCTTGGTCAGCCCCAGCATTTT. It codes for CASSPDRGLGQPQHF.

This clonotype appeared a few times. V is TRBV11-1 and J is TRBJ2-1; D is perhaps TRBD2 (6 bases). This CDR3 has 13 amino acids. The germline V and J ends were trimmed by 6 bases and 6 bases, with 12 bases remaining between them. The germline V gene has CDR1 SGHAT and CDR2 FQDESV (reference sequence). The CDR3 region has the DNA TGTGCCAGCAGGGGGGGACTTATCAATGAGCAGTTCTTC. This translates into CASRGGLINEQFF.

Concerning this clonotype: Its ends do not fully match the called genes, so a read error is possible. The chain joins TRBV25-1 to TRBJ2-7; weak D call: TRBD1 (6 bases). The CDR3 sequence is 16 residues long. The germline CDR1 and CDR2 sequences are MGHDK and SYGVNS. The CDR3 is CTSSESSGAKFYEQYF. CDR3 sequence (DNA): TGTACCAGCAGTGAATCGTCAGGGGCCAAATTCTACGAGCAGTACTTC.

This clonotype was counted a few times. The V gene is TRBV28, the J gene TRBJ1-1; the D gene is possibly TRBD1 (5 bases). V was shortened by 2 bases and J by 0 bases, with 13 bases between the two germline ends. This CDR3 is 16 amino acids long. Germline lookup yields CDR1 MDHEN and CDR2 SYDVKM. CDR3 nucleotide sequence: TGTGCCAGCAGTTTAGACAGTAAATTCATGAACACTGAAGCTTTCTTT. This codes for CASSLDSKFMNTEAFF. Full variable domain (missing parts from reference TRBV28 and TRBJ1-1): DVKVTQSSRYLVKRTGEKVFLECVQDMDHENMFWYRQDPGLGLRLIYFSYDVKMKEKGDIPEGYSVSREKKERFSLILESASTNQTSMYLCASSLDSKFMNTEAFFGQGTRLTVV.

The chain recombines TRBV20-1 with TRBJ2-7, with TRBD1 identical over 8 bases. V dropped 5 bases and J dropped 4; count of bases not matched to a gene: 10. This CDR3 has 14 residues. Germline V CDR1 and CDR2: DFQATT, SNEGSKA (reference sequence). The CDR3 DNA sequence: TGCAGTGCTGAAAGGACAGGGCGAAGATACGAGCAGTACTTC. It is translated as CSAERTGRRYEQYF.

With respect to this clonotype: At one end, the junction sequence differs from germline, possibly due to a read error. This chain joins TRBV5-3 and TRBJ2-7; 10 positions match TRBD2. TRBV5-3 is an open reading frame, and its role is uncertain. This CDR3 region has 17 residues. The CDR3 sequence is CASSLANSGGQSYKQYF. CDR3 nucleotide sequence: TGTGCCAGCAGCTTGGCGAATAGCGGGGGGCAGTCCTACAAGCAGTACTTC.

The J gene is TRBJ1-2, the V gene TRBV29-1, with D tentatively TRBD1 (5 bases). Trimming removed 3 bases from V and 8 bases from J, with 10 bases in between. The CDR3 contains 11 residues. Germline V gives CDR1 SQVTM, CDR2 ANQGSEA. CDR3 bases: TGCAGCGTTGAGGGGGGGGACGGCTACACCTTC. Translation gives CSVEGGDGYTF.

This clonotype was seen at least ten times. V and J are TRBV6-6 and TRBJ1-5; 8 bases agree with TRBD1. The germline gives CDR1 MNHNY, CDR2 SVGAGI (reference sequence). CDR3 length equals 14 residues. The V and J ends lost 8 bases and 3 bases, in that order; junction bases with no gene match: 6. The CDR3 loop is CASAGQGPNQPQHF. The CDR3 DNA is TGTGCCAGCGCCGGACAGGGCCCCAATCAGCCCCAGCATTTT.

Only one count was recorded for this clonotype. The chain couples TRBV3-1 to TRBJ2-1, with 9 positions matching TRBD2. The CDR3 covers 17 residues. Trimming took 4 bases from V and 0 from J; bases not matched to a gene: 7. The germline V gene has CDR1 LGHDT and CDR2 YNNKEL (reference sequence). This chain's CDR3 is CASSPGGSGGSYNEQFF. The CDR3, as DNA: TGTGCCAGCAGCCCAGGGGGTAGCGGGGGCTCCTACAATGAGCAGTTCTTC.

The table lists this clonotype with many counts. The chain joins TRBV7-2 to TRBJ1-1, with 7 bases aligning to TRBD1. Germline V gives CDR1 SGHTA, CDR2 FQGNSA. This CDR3 comprises 15 residues. V was pared by 4 bases and J by 1 base, with 6 bases of the junction left unmatched. The CDR3 loop reads CASSSGAGGNTEAFF. The CDR3 DNA sequence: TGTGCCAGCAGCTCCGGGGCAGGGGGGAACACTGAAGCTTTCTTT.

This clonotype has more than one count but fewer than ten. The chain employs TRBV6-5 and TRBJ2-4, with TRBD1 matching 9 bases. The ends lost 2 bases at V and 6 bases at J; junction bases unmatched: 2. Germline CDR1 reads MNHEY; CDR2 reads SVGAGI. The CDR3 is made up of 14 amino acids. The CDR3 region is CASSYGGQGNIQYF. The CDR3 DNA reads TGTGCCAGCAGTTACGGGGGACAGGGAAACATTCAGTACTTC.

The V call is TRBV6-4, the J call TRBJ2-2; 8 nucleotides line up with TRBD2. Germline trimming cut 1 base from V and 0 bases from J; bases unmatched to any gene: 7. Germline V gives CDR1 MRHNA, CDR2 SNTAGT. The CDR3 is made up of 18 amino acids. The CDR3 nucleotides are TGTGCCAGCAGTGACTGGGAAAGCGGGGGATCGAACACCGGGGAGCTGTTTTTT. Amino acids: CASSDWESGGSNTGELFF.

This clonotype has a count of ten or more. The V and J genes are TRBV7-2 and TRBJ2-3; TRBD2 agrees at 9 bases. J gave up 4 bases and V 4 bases, and 6 bases lay outside the gene matches. This CDR3 has 15 amino acids. The germline CDR1 and CDR2 sequences are SGHTA and FQGNSA. The CDR3 spells CASSSRGGLPDTQYF. CDR3 DNA sequence: TGTGCCAGCAGCTCGCGGGGGGGCCTTCCAGATACGCAGTATTTT.

This clonotype was seen repeatedly, ten times or more. The CDR3 is CASSPLDSRYGYTF. The CDR3 DNA reads TGTGCCAGCAGCCCCCTGGACAGCCGATATGGCTACACCTTC. V gene TRBV7-2 combines with J gene TRBJ1-2; possible D gene TRBD1, 6 bases. The ends were cut back, 5 bases at V and 5 bases at J, with 15 bases in the middle. The CDR3 covers 14 residues. Germline V gene sequence: CDR1 SGHTA, CDR2 FQGNSA.

This clonotype has a handful of counts. The rearrangement uses TRBV5-3 and TRBJ1-1; TRBD1 agrees at 10 bases. Being an ORF, TRBV5-3 has a function that is uncertain. V was pared by 8 bases and J by 3 bases, with 7 bases of the junction left unmatched. The CDR3 runs 14 residues. CDR3 residues: CASSWTGGYTEAFF. Here the CDR3 DNA reads TGTGCCAGCAGTTGGACAGGGGGGTACACTGAAGCTTTCTTT.

This clonotype was counted at least ten times. The chain employs TRBV7-6 and TRBJ2-7, with unresolved D. With 0 bases removed from V and 3 bases from J, the gap between germline ends came to 12 bases. Germline values: CDR1 SGHVS, CDR2 FNYEAQ. The CDR3 is made up of 15 amino acids. The CDR3 here is CASSLALSSDYEQYF. The CDR3 coding sequence is TGTGCCAGCAGCTTAGCCCTGAGCTCGGACTACGAGCAGTACTTC.

The rearrangement uses TRBV6-1 and TRBJ2-4; 8 bases map to TRBD1. CDR3 length: 14 amino acids. The V segment lost 6 bases and the J segment 0 bases; nucleotides outside the gene matches: 1. Germline values: CDR1 MNHNS, CDR2 SASEGT. CDR3 sequence (DNA): TGTGCCAGCAGGGGGACAGGAGCCAAAAACATTCAGTACTTC. This sequence encodes CASRGTGAKNIQYF.

This clonotype was counted a few times. This chain connects TRBV6-6 to TRBJ2-1; 10 nucleotides match TRBD2. Trimming took 2 bases from V and 7 from J; bases not matched to a gene: 11. Per the germline V gene, CDR1 is MNHNY and CDR2 is SVGAGI (reference sequence). The CDR3 has 17 amino acids. For the CDR3, the DNA is TGTGCCAGCAGTTACCTCTGGGAGCGGGGGGGGGGGAATGAGCAGTTCTTC. The encoded protein is CASSYLWERGGGNEQFF.